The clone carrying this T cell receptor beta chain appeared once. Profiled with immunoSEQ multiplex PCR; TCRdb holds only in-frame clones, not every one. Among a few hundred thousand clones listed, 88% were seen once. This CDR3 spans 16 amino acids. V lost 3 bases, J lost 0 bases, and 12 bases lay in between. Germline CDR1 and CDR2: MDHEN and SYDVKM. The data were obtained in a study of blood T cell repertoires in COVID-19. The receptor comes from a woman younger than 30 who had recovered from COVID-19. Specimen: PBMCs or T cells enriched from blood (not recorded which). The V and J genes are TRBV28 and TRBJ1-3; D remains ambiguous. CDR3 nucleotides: TGTGCCAGCAGTTTTCTTATGCGACTCTCTGGAAACACCATATATTTT. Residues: CASSFLMRLSGNTIYF.